The 3 T cell receptor beta chains given below trace back to one sample, sequenced in a study of memory CD4+ T cells and cytomegalovirus serostatus (dated 2019 in TCRdb). Libraries were built with the immunoSEQ multiplex PCR assay. What TCRdb holds here is the immuneACCESS table cut down to in-frame rearrangements. Part of the clones is not present; checked against another copy, under half of the missing clones reflect an unresolved V gene, and the others are unexplained. Here the sample has tens of thousands of clones; around 80% occur a single time. The ten largest clones represent 0.95% to 1.3% of the sample. Single viable CD3+CD4+CD8-CD45RO+ cells were sorted as memory CD4+ T cells on a FACSAria II. The specimen was memory CD4+ T cells from blood. The origin of the receptors is an adult in good health and CMV-seronegative.

This clone was seen more than once but under ten times. The DNA for the CDR3 is TGTGCCAGCAGCTTGGACAGGGTCGAGCAGTACTTC. It is translated as CASSLDRVEQYF. The gene calls are TRBV5-4 and TRBJ2-7, with D maybe TRBD1 (6 bases). Germline CDR1 and CDR2: SGHNT and YYREEE (reference sequence). Trimming removed 0 bases from V and 6 bases from J, with 7 bases in between. This CDR3 spans 12 amino acids.

The V and J genes are TRBV30 and TRBJ2-3; 7 positions match TRBD2. V lost 5 bases to trimming and J lost 1 base; unmatched junction nucleotides: 6. Germline values: CDR1 GTSNPN, CDR2 SVGIG (reference sequence). This CDR3 region has 14 residues. CDR3 loop: CAWSLAVGTDTQYF. Written as DNA, the CDR3 is TGTGCCTGGTCCCTAGCGGTAGGCACAGATACGCAGTATTTT.

This clone was picked up a small number of times. The V gene is TRBV9, the J gene TRBJ1-1, with D hard to call. Trimming left V 0 bases short and J 5 bases short, with 14 bases between. The CDR3 contains 15 residues. Germline CDR1 reads SGDLS; CDR2 reads YYNGEE. The CDR3 sequence: CASSVGGGYETEAFF. CDR3 sequence (DNA): TGTGCCAGCAGCGTAGGAGGAGGGTATGAAACTGAAGCTTTCTTT.